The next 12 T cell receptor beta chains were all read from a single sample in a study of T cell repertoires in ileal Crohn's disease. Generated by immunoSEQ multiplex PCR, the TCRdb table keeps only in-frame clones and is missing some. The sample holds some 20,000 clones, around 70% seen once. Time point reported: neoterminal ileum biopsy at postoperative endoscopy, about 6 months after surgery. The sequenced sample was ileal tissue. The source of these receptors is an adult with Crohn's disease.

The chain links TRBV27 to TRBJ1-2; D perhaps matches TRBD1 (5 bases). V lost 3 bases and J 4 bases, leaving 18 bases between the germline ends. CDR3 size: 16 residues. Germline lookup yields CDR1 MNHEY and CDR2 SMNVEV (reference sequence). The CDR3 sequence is CASSFLSKDNTYGYTF. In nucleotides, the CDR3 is TGTGCCAGCAGTTTTTTGTCAAAGGACAACACCTATGGCTACACCTTC.

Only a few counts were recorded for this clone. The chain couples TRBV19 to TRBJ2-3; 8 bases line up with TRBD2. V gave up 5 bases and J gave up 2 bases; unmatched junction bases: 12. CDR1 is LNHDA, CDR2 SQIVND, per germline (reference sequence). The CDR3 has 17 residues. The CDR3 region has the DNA TGTGCCAGTAGTTCGTGGACTAGCTCAGGGTACACAGATACGCAGTATTTT. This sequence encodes CASSSWTSSGYTDTQYF.

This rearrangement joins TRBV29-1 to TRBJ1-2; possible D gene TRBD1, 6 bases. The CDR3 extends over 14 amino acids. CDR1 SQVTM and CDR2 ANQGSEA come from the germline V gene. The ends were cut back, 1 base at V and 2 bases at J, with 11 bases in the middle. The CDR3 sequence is CSVEVVQGNYGYTF. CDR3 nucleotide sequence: TGCAGCGTTGAAGTCGTACAGGGAAACTATGGCTACACCTTC.

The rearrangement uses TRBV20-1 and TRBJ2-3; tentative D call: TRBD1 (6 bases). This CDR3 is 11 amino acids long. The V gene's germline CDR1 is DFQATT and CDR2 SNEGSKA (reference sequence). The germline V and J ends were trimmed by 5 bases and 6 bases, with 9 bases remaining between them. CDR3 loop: CSAYRADTQYF. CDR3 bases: TGCAGTGCTTACAGGGCGGATACGCAGTATTTT.

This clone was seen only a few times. Written as DNA, the CDR3 is TGTGCCAGCAGTTTATTGACTAGCGGTTCCTACGAGCAGTACTTC. Its translation is CASSLLTSGSYEQYF. The chain employs TRBV28 and TRBJ2-7, with 9 bases lining up with TRBD2. J lost 1 base, V lost 1 base, and 2 bases had no gene match. CDR3 length: 15 amino acids. Germline lookup yields CDR1 MDHEN and CDR2 SYDVKM.

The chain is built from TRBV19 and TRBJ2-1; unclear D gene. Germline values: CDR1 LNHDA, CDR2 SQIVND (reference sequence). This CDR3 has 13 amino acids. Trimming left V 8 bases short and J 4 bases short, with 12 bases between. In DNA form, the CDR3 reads TGTGCCAGTGCGGATCCCCCATACAATGAGCAGTTCTTC. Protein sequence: CASADPPYNEQFF.

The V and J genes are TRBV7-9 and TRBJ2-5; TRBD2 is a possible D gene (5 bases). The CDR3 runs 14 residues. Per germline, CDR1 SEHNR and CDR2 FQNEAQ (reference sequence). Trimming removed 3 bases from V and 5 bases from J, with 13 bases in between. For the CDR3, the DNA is TGTGCCAGCAGCTTTCTTGCGGCGGGCGAGACCCAGTACTTC. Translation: CASSFLAAGETQYF. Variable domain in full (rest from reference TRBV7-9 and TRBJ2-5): DTGVSQNPRHKITKRGQNVTFRCDPISEHNRLYWYRQTLGQGPEFLTYFQNEAQLEKSRLLSDRFSAERPKGSFSTLEIQRTEQGDSAMYLCASSFLAAGETQYFGPGTRLLVL.

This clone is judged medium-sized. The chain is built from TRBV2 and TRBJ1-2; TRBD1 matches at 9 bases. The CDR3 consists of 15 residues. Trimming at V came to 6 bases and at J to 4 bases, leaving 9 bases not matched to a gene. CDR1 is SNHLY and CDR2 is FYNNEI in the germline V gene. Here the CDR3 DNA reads TGTGCCAGCAGGGGGGACAGGGAGGGAAGCTATGGCTACACCTTC. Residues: CASRGDREGSYGYTF.

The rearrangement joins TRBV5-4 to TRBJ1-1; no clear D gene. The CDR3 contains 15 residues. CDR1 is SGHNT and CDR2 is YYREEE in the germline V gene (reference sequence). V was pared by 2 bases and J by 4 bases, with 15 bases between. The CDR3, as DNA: TGTGCCAGCAGCTTAAAGGGCCCGGGAGGCACTGAAGCTTTCTTT. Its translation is CASSLKGPGGTEAFF.

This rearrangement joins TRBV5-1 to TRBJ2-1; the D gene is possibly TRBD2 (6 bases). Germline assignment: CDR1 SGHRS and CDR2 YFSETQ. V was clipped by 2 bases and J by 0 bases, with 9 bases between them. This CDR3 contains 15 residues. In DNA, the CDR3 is TGCGCCAGCAGCTTCGGAGGGTTCTCCTACAATGAGCAGTTCTTC. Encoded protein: CASSFGGFSYNEQFF.

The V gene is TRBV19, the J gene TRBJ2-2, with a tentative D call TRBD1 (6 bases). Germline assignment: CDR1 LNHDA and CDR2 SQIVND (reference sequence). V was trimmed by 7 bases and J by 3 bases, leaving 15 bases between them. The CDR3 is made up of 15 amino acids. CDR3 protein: CASTVQGLYTGELFF. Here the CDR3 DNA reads TGTGCCAGTACGGTCCAGGGGTTATACACCGGGGAGCTGTTTTTT.

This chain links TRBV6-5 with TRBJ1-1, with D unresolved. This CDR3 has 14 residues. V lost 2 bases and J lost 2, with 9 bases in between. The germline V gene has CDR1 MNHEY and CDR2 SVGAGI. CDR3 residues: CASSYRGPNTEAFF. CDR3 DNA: TGTGCCAGCAGTTACCGAGGGCCCAACACTGAAGCTTTCTTT.